Listed below are T cell receptor beta chains from one sample, sequenced in a study of cytomegalovirus exposure and HLA in healthy donors. TCRdb's copy holds only in-frame clones and misses some; the assay was immunoSEQ multiplex PCR. The repertoire has about 110,000 clones, 76% of them found once; the top ten carry around 8.8%. The specimen sequenced was PBMCs. The receptor source for this set is a man in his forties or fifties in good health and CMV-seropositive. Both conserved end residues are part of each CDR3. The order of the fields is J gene, V gene, CDR3 protein.

J: TRBJ1-1; V: TRBV4-2; CDR3: CASSQHGGRGTEAFF
J: TRBJ1-2; V: TRBV6-5; CDR3: CASKRQGRGYTF
J: TRBJ2-7; V: TRBV18; CDR3: CASSPGGRVNEQYF
J: TRBJ2-7; V: TRBV28; CDR3: CASRRPATGVEQYF
J: TRBJ1-2; V: TRBV29-1; CDR3: CSTRDRGRSFYGYTF
J: TRBJ2-4; V: TRBV7-2; CDR3: CASSLVGARNKNIQYF
J: TRBJ2-7; V: TRBV19; CDR3: CASSAPGLKLAYEQYF
J: TRBJ2-7; V: TRBV18; CDR3: CASSPPSVGAYEQYF
J: TRBJ1-2; V: TRBV5-6; CDR3: CASSLLGTNYGYTF
J: TRBJ2-7; V: TRBV1; CDR3: CTSPQRGESYEQYF
J: TRBJ2-7; V: TRBV15; CDR3: CATSLQGWDEQYF
J: TRBJ2-3; V: TRBV2; CDR3: CASSGRARDTQYF
J: TRBJ1-1; V: TRBV5-8; CDR3: CASVYWGEGEEAFF
J: TRBJ2-7; V: TRBV5-1; CDR3: CASSLGGGLYEQYF
J: TRBJ2-5; V: TRBV28; CDR3: CATTVNPRKETQYF
J: TRBJ2-7; V: TRBV9; CDR3: CASSVNRGPYEQYF
J: TRBJ2-1; V: TRBV2; CDR3: CASSARLGGYNEQFF
J: TRBJ2-2; V: TRBV5-5; CDR3: CASSLGQYTGELFF
J: TRBJ2-7; V: TRBV7-9; CDR3: CASRRDRGEQYF
J: TRBJ2-7; V: TRBV7-9; CDR3: CASSSRTGWEQYF
J: TRBJ1-6; V: TRBV4-3; CDR3: CASSNGPAGLGSPLHF
J: TRBJ2-1; V: TRBV5-1; CDR3: CASSLASGTYNEQFF
J: TRBJ2-7; V: TRBV9; CDR3: CASSPPYPYASYEQYF
J: TRBJ2-3; V: TRBV28; CDR3: CASSLAGAPTDTQYF
J: TRBJ2-3; V: TRBV27; CDR3: CASRPSGRDTQYF
J: TRBJ1-1; V: TRBV5-8; CDR3: CASSFRGIRDTEAFF
J: TRBJ1-2; V: TRBV28; CDR3: CASSLDSIIKGYTF
J: TRBJ2-5; V: TRBV28; CDR3: CASSSPSGGAAQYF
J: TRBJ2-2; V: TRBV6-4; CDR3: CARKLLAYTGELFF
J: TRBJ2-5; V: TRBV19; CDR3: CASSTYRDKKETQYF
J: TRBJ1-2; V: TRBV7-9; CDR3: CASSLSWSGQRNVHYGYTF
J: TRBJ1-4; V: TRBV6-5; CDR3: CASSYSPGGDEKLFF
J: TRBJ1-6; V: TRBV7-2; CDR3: CASSLDRGGNSPLHF
J: TRBJ2-1; V: TRBV7-3; CDR3: CASSLRDRGRGDEQFF
J: TRBJ2-5; V: TRBV5-5; CDR3: CASSLAGDETQYF
J: TRBJ2-5; V: TRBV7-6; CDR3: CASSLAETRRETQYF
J: TRBJ1-2; V: TRBV19; CDR3: CASSISMTAYGYTF
J: TRBJ2-7; V: TRBV7-9; CDR3: CASSSIGTGTYEQYF
J: TRBJ1-1; V: TRBV7-2; CDR3: CASSFGSGNTEAFF
J: -; V: TRBV4-3; CDR3: CASSRATGLLSYEQYF
J: TRBJ2-7; V: TRBV6-5; CDR3: CASTNGGSDYEQYF
J: TRBJ2-3; V: TRBV18; CDR3: CASSPGQGADTQYF
J: TRBJ1-5; V: TRBV28; CDR3: CASSLNNQPQHF
J: TRBJ2-3; V: TRBV19; CDR3: CASSSVTSGGADTQYF